The 18 T cell receptor beta chains listed next were all sequenced from one sample in a study of shared clonotypes between healthy human individuals (TCRdb year 2020). The library was produced with the immunoSEQ multiplex PCR assay. Imported from immuneACCESS, the table was reduced by TCRdb to in-frame sequences with V and J called. These copies leave out some clones; in studies compared against another copy, an unresolved V gene accounts for under half, and the cause of the remainder is not known. The sample table lists over 850,000 clones, approximately 80% of them with a count of one. Under 0.6% of the sample goes to the ten largest clones. The sequencing input was memory CD4+ T cells from PBMCs. What the cell subset or site label conveys for this sample: CD45RA-negative fraction. The receptor source for this set is a man between 18 and 29 years old in good health. Some clones in this sample may be carry-over from other donors' samples.

This clone was seen a single time. The chain is built from TRBV7-3 and TRBJ2-1, with D possibly called TRBD1 or TRBD2 (5 bases each). CDR1 is SGHTA, CDR2 FQGTGA, per germline. This CDR3 is 14 amino acids long. V lost 5 bases and J 2 bases, leaving 10 bases between the germline ends. The CDR3 nucleotides are TGTGCCAGCAGCAAAGGGACCCCCTACAATGAGCAGTTCTTC. It encodes CASSKGTPYNEQFF.

In its sample, this clone was seen a few times. V is TRBV6-5 and J is TRBJ1-1, with a tentative D call TRBD1 (6 bases). CDR3 length: 15 residues. Germline CDR1 reads MNHEY; CDR2 reads SVGAGI. V was clipped by 2 bases and J by 2 bases, with 12 bases between them. The CDR3 loop is CASSYGRTANTEAFF. CDR3 coding DNA: TGTGCCAGCAGTTACGGTCGGACAGCCAACACTGAAGCTTTCTTT.

The chain combines TRBV30 with TRBJ1-2; TRBD1 might be the D (5 bases). The CDR3 is made up of 13 amino acids. The germline V gene encodes CDR1 GTSNPN and CDR2 SVGIG (reference sequence). The V gene lost 8 bases and the J gene lost 4 bases, with 17 bases spanning the gap. CDR3 sequence: CAAYLRVAYGYTF. CDR3 sequence (DNA): TGTGCCGCTTACCTCAGGGTGGCCTATGGCTACACCTTC.

V and J are TRBV18 and TRBJ1-1, with 7 bases fitting TRBD1. After removal of 1 base from V and 1 base from J, the junction contained 9 bases not matched to a gene. CDR1 and CDR2 from the germline V gene are KGHSH and LQKENI. The CDR3 consists of 17 residues. CDR3 nucleotide sequence: TGTGCCAGCTCACCACTCAGGGGGGTTGATAGGAACACTGAAGCTTTCTTT. Translating gives CASSPLRGVDRNTEAFF.

The J gene is TRBJ2-1, the V gene TRBV5-4, with a possible D match to TRBD2 (6 bases). V lost 0 bases and J 6 bases, leaving 10 bases between the germline ends. The CDR3 is 14 residues long. CDR1 and CDR2 from the germline V gene are SGHNT and YYREEE (reference sequence). CDR3 region: CASSLVAEGNEQFF. The CDR3 DNA reads as TGTGCCAGCAGCTTGGTAGCGGAAGGCAATGAGCAGTTCTTC.

This clone was seen only once. This chain connects TRBV5-6 to TRBJ2-5; no clear D. V was trimmed by 4 bases and J by 7 bases, leaving 14 bases between them. This CDR3 contains 13 residues. Germline loops: CDR1 SGHDT, CDR2 YYEEEE. CDR3 coding DNA: TGTGCCAGCAGCCTTGGGCCGCTGGGGACCCAGTACTTC. Its translation: CASSLGPLGTQYF.

Worth noting for this clone: The same CDR3 arises from other DNA sequences in this sample as well. The J gene is TRBJ1-3, the V gene TRBV28; D is unclear. V was shortened by 2 bases and J by 2 bases, with 4 bases between the two germline ends. The CDR3 runs 13 residues. Looked up from germline, CDR1 is MDHEN and CDR2 is SYDVKM. The CDR3 region is CASSLGAGNTIYF. In DNA form, the CDR3 reads TGTGCCAGCAGTTTAGGGGCTGGAAACACCATATATTTT.

This clone occurred a few times. V and J are TRBV7-9 and TRBJ1-2, with D unresolved. Germline CDR1 is SEHNR and CDR2 is FQNEAQ (reference sequence). The CDR3 covers 17 residues. V dropped 2 bases and J dropped 7 bases, with 23 bases sitting between them. CDR3 bases: TGTGCCAGCAGCTTAAAGGGAGCGGTACTAACTATGAGTGGCTACACCTTC. This translates into CASSLKGAVLTMSGYTF.

The V and J genes are TRBV6-5 and TRBJ2-1; D call uncertain. Germline V lookup: CDR1 MNHEY, CDR2 SVGAGI. The CDR3 has 13 residues. V shed 0 bases and J shed 4 bases, with 4 bases lying between them. The CDR3 DNA reads as TGTGCCAGCAGTTACTCTCAGTACAATGAGCAGTTCTTC. Its protein product is CASSYSQYNEQFF.

This clone has more than one count but fewer than ten. Other DNA sequences of this sample code for an identical CDR3. The chain carries TRBV5-6 and TRBJ2-3; D tentatively fits TRBD1 or TRBD2 (5 bases each). CDR3 size: 13 residues. CDR1 is SGHDT and CDR2 is YYEEEE in the germline V gene. The ends were cut back, 4 bases at V and 5 bases at J, with 11 bases in the middle. The CDR3 region has the DNA TGTGCCAGCAGCCTGGGACCCCAAGATACGCAGTATTTT. It is translated as CASSLGPQDTQYF.

The CDR3 nucleotides are TGTGCCAGCAGTTCCCCCGGAAGCCTGAACACTGAAGCTTTCTTT. It codes for CASSSPGSLNTEAFF. This chain uses TRBV27 with TRBJ1-1; D gene uncertain. Trimming removed 4 bases from V and 0 bases from J, with 12 bases in between. The CDR3 is made up of 15 amino acids. Germline-derived CDR1 and CDR2 are MNHEY and SMNVEV (reference sequence).

This chain uses TRBV27 with TRBJ1-1; D uncertain. Per germline, CDR1 MNHEY and CDR2 SMNVEV (reference sequence). V lost 5 bases and J lost 1, with 8 bases in between. This CDR3 contains 13 residues. The CDR3 protein is CASSPEWNTEAFF. The CDR3 coding sequence is TGTGCCAGCAGTCCGGAGTGGAACACTGAAGCTTTCTTT.

Remarks on this clone: Other nucleotide sequences from this sample produce the same CDR3. The chain has TRBV5-1 and TRBJ2-3, with D unclear. Trimming shortened V by 4 bases and J by 2 bases, and 11 bases separated the two germline ends. Germline CDR1 and CDR2: SGHRS and YFSETQ. The CDR3 has 14 residues. In DNA, the CDR3 is TGCGCCAGCAGCCCAGATCCGAACACAGATACGCAGTATTTT. This sequence encodes CASSPDPNTDTQYF.

The chain combines TRBV23-1 with TRBJ2-3; D is uncertain. TRBV23-1 is an ORF, with its function uncertain. The CDR3 length is 13 residues. Trimming shortened V by 6 bases and J by 7 bases, and 14 bases separated the two germline ends. CDR3 protein: CASSFSPPHTQYF. The CDR3 region has the DNA TGCGCCAGCAGCTTCTCGCCCCCCCATACGCAGTATTTT.

The V gene is TRBV29-1, the J gene TRBJ2-3; D is undetermined. This CDR3 is built from 13 residues. Germline values: CDR1 SQVTM, CDR2 ANQGSEA. CDR3 sequence reads: CSARDGRTDTQYF. The CDR3 DNA follows: TGCAGTGCCCGAGACGGTCGGACAGATACGCAGTATTTT.

This chain joins TRBV4-2 and TRBJ2-7; the match to TRBD2 covers 8 bases. There are 15 residues in the CDR3. V shed 7 bases, J shed 4 bases, and the junction held 12 bases outside the gene matches. Germline V lookup: CDR1 LGHNA, CDR2 YNFKEQ. CDR3 amino acids: CASTPSIAGHYEQYF. DNA of the CDR3: TGTGCCAGCACCCCGTCAATAGCGGGGCATTACGAGCAGTACTTC.

This clone was recorded once. V gene TRBV2 combines with J gene TRBJ2-4; D gene ambiguous. The length of the CDR3 is 16 residues. V dropped 3 bases and J dropped 0 bases, with 12 bases sitting between them. The germline V gene encodes CDR1 SNHLY and CDR2 FYNNEI. In nucleotides, the CDR3 is TGTGCCAGCAGTGATCTCGGCGGCTTAGCCAAAAACATTCAGTACTTC. It yields the protein CASSDLGGLAKNIQYF.

The chain is built from TRBV10-3 and TRBJ1-2, with D possibly TRBD1 on 5 matching bases. This CDR3 has 13 residues. V was pared by 6 bases and J by 5 bases, with 13 bases between. CDR1 ENHRY and CDR2 SYGVKD come from the germline V gene. The CDR3 is CAIRAGTAYGYTF. The CDR3 DNA follows: TGTGCCATCAGAGCCGGGACCGCGTATGGCTACACCTTC.